Listed here are 19 T cell receptor beta chains from one sample, sequenced in a study of T cell responses to AZD1222 COVID-19 vaccine. Profiled with immunoSEQ multiplex PCR; TCRdb holds only in-frame clones, not every one. In the table there are about 84,000 clones, around 90% of which are singletons. Sample: peripheral blood, taken on day 0 of AZD1222 vaccination. The receptors here all came from an adult in good health.

The rearrangement links TRBV6-1 to TRBJ1-6; D is possibly TRBD1 (5 bases). Deletions cut 1 base from V and 10 bases from J, with 14 bases between. CDR1 MNHNS and CDR2 SASEGT come from the germline V gene. The CDR3 has 15 amino acids. The CDR3, as DNA: TGTGCCAGCAGTGAAGTCCGCAGGGAAAGCTCACCCCTCCACTTT. It specifies CASSEVRRESSPLHF.

In this sample, this clone turned up once. V is TRBV30 and J is TRBJ1-4; TRBD1 matches at 8 bases. The junction had 4 bases not matched to a gene; V was cut back by 7 bases and J by 3 bases. The CDR3 runs 13 residues. The germline gives CDR1 GTSNPN, CDR2 SVGIG (reference sequence). In DNA form, the CDR3 reads TGTGCCTTTATACAGGGGGCTAATGAAAAACTGTTTTTT. This gives the protein CAFIQGANEKLFF.

V usage is TRBV19 and J usage is TRBJ1-4; 10 bases fit TRBD1. In germline, CDR1 is LNHDA, CDR2 SQIVND (reference sequence). V trimming: 3 bases; J trimming: 4 bases; junction bases outside the gene matches: 5. The CDR3 runs to 16 residues. The CDR3 DNA reads as TGTGCCAGTAGTATCGGGACAGGGGCATTTAATGAAAAACTGTTTTTT. Its protein product is CASSIGTGAFNEKLFF.

This chain joins TRBV5-8 and TRBJ2-7; weak D call: TRBD1 (5 bases). This CDR3 spans 15 amino acids. Germline-derived CDR1 and CDR2 are SGHTS and YDEGEE. The ends were cut back, 2 bases at V and 5 bases at J, with 17 bases in the middle. CDR3 region: CASSFLGGTGHEQYF. The CDR3 bases are TGTGCCAGCAGCTTTCTTGGCGGTACAGGCCACGAGCAGTACTTC.

V gene TRBV29-1 combines with J gene TRBJ2-1, with D perhaps TRBD1 (5 bases). V lost 6 bases and J 5 bases, leaving 11 bases between the germline ends. This CDR3 is built from 12 residues. The germline V gene encodes CDR1 SQVTM and CDR2 ANQGSEA. CDR3 in DNA: TGCAGCGTAGGGGTTTATAACAATGAGCAGTTCTTC. Amino acid sequence: CSVGVYNNEQFF.

The chain links TRBV28 to TRBJ2-7; the D is unclear. The CDR3 length is 11 residues. CDR1 is MDHEN, CDR2 SYDVKM, per germline. Trimming took 10 bases from V and 4 from J, leaving 11 bases between them. CDR3 protein: CATSDRYEQYF. The CDR3 DNA sequence: TGTGCCACCTCCGATAGGTACGAGCAGTACTTC. The full variable domain, its missing parts supplied by reference TRBV28 and TRBJ2-7, is DVKVTQSSRYLVKRTGEKVFLECVQDMDHENMFWYRQDPGLGLRLIYFSYDVKMKEKGDIPEGYSVSREKKERFSLILESASTNQTSMYLCATSDRYEQYFGPGTRLTVT.

CDR3 loop: CASSESLGQPSETQYF. The DNA of the CDR3 is TGCGCCAGCAGTGAGTCGCTAGGACAGCCTTCAGAGACCCAGTACTTC. The chain couples TRBV10-2 to TRBJ2-5, with D possibly matching TRBD1 (6 bases). Trimming left V 0 bases short and J 4 bases short, with 15 bases between. CDR3 length: 16 residues. Germline V gene sequence: CDR1 WSHSY, CDR2 SAAADI.

J is TRBJ2-7 and V is TRBV3-1 (or the pseudogene TRBV3-2); D uncertain. V lost 1 base to trimming and J lost 7 bases, with 8 bases between them. The CDR3 is 12 amino acids. Germline V gives CDR1 LGHDT, CDR2 YNNKEL (reference sequence). The CDR3 nucleotides are TGTGCCAGCAGCCAAGGTGTGGATGAGCAGTACTTC. Translating gives CASSQGVDEQYF.

The chain carries TRBV5-6 and TRBJ1-5; TRBD1 matches 7 bases. The CDR3 has 16 amino acids. Germline V CDR1 and CDR2: SGHDT, YYEEEE. V lost 1 base to trimming and J lost 9 bases; unmatched junction nucleotides: 13. The CDR3: CASSLSLEGAEGPQHF. CDR3 DNA: TGTGCCAGCAGCTTGAGTCTGGAGGGGGCGGAGGGGCCCCAGCATTTT.

The V call is TRBV6-5, the J call TRBJ2-7; 7 positions agree with TRBD1. The length of the CDR3 is 15 residues. V lost 7 bases to trimming and J lost 3 bases; unmatched junction nucleotides: 12. CDR1 and CDR2 from the germline V gene are MNHEY and SVGAGI. The CDR3 is CASISSTGAFYEQYF. Written as DNA, the CDR3 is TGTGCCAGCATTTCAAGCACAGGGGCCTTCTACGAGCAGTACTTC.

The chain employs TRBV7-9 and TRBJ1-6, with no clear D. The CDR3 sequence is 15 residues long. The ends were cut back, 2 bases at V and 7 bases at J, with 12 bases in the middle. From germline, CDR1 is SEHNR and CDR2 FQNEAQ (reference sequence). CDR3: CASSLQDLRNSPLHF. The CDR3 region has the DNA TGTGCCAGCAGCTTACAGGATTTGCGGAATTCACCCCTCCACTTT.

This clone has a handful of counts. This chain links TRBV19 with TRBJ1-2, with unresolved D. V was trimmed by 5 bases and J by 4 bases, leaving 17 bases between them. The CDR3 totals 15 residues. Per the germline V gene, CDR1 is LNHDA and CDR2 is SQIVND (reference sequence). The CDR3 DNA is TGTGCCAGTAGTTCAGCCGTTAAGGCCCCCTATGGCTACACCTTC. It specifies CASSSAVKAPYGYTF.

The sample holds one count of this clone. This chain links TRBV19 with TRBJ1-1, with D possibly TRBD1 on 6 matching bases. The CDR3 has 14 amino acids. The ends were cut back, 5 bases at V and 11 bases at J, with 21 bases in the middle. CDR1 LNHDA and CDR2 SQIVND come from the germline V gene (reference sequence). CDR3 nucleotides: TGTGCCAGTAGTCCTACAGGGTCCCCACTTTGGGCTTTCTTT. It translates to CASSPTGSPLWAFF.

The genes are TRBV11-3 and TRBJ2-7; 9 bases map to TRBD1. The CDR3 has 14 amino acids. In germline, CDR1 is SGHNT, CDR2 YENEEA. The junction had 2 bases not matched to a gene; V was cut back by 4 bases and J by 1 base. Here the CDR3 reads CASSSGQGSYEQYF. In nucleotides, the CDR3 is TGTGCCAGCAGCTCGGGACAGGGATCCTACGAGCAGTACTTC.

The chain is built from TRBV7-8 and TRBJ1-1; D possibly corresponds to TRBD1 (5 bases). The CDR3 is made up of 14 amino acids. CDR1 is SGHVS, CDR2 FQNEAQ, per germline. With 5 bases removed from V and 1 base from J, the gap between germline ends came to 11 bases. The DNA of the CDR3 is TGTGCCAGCAGCAAAACGACAGCGAACACTGAAGCTTTCTTT. Translation: CASSKTTANTEAFF.

This chain uses TRBV29-1 with TRBJ1-1; perhaps TRBD1 as D (5 bases). The CDR3 is 13 amino acids. The germline CDR1 and CDR2 sequences are SQVTM and ANQGSEA. V was clipped by 4 bases and J by 5 bases, with 14 bases between them. CDR3 bases: TGCAGCGTTGTCGAGCCCCGACAGACTGAAGCTTTCTTT. Protein sequence: CSVVEPRQTEAFF.

This chain links TRBV25-1 with TRBJ2-1; TRBD2 matches at 11 bases. The CDR3 spans 16 residues. Germline CDR1 reads MGHDK; CDR2 reads SYGVNS. J gave up 4 bases and V 8 bases, and 10 bases lay outside the gene matches. The CDR3 region has the DNA TGTGCCAGCGGGGCCCCGACTAGCGGGGAGTACAATGAGCAGTTCTTC. This sequence encodes CASGAPTSGEYNEQFF.

The chain combines TRBV2 with TRBJ1-4, with D perhaps TRBD1 (5 bases). V lost 11 bases to trimming and J lost 5 bases, with 9 bases between them. There are 11 residues in the CDR3. Looked up from germline, CDR1 is SNHLY and CDR2 is FYNNEI. The CDR3 sequence: CAGRDNEKLFF. The CDR3 DNA is TGTGCCGGCCGGGACAATGAAAAACTGTTTTTT.

This chain connects TRBV29-1 to TRBJ1-5; TRBD1 is a possible D gene (6 bases). The CDR3 has 13 residues. Germline V CDR1 and CDR2: SQVTM, ANQGSEA. V lost 6 bases and J lost 5, with 14 bases in between. The CDR3 sequence is CSVAGQSDQPQHF. The CDR3 nucleotides are TGCAGCGTCGCAGGACAGTCCGATCAGCCCCAGCATTTT. Filled out from reference TRBV29-1 and TRBJ1-5, the complete variable domain reads SAVISQKPSRDICQRGTSLTIQCQVDSQVTMMFWYRQQPGQSLTLIATANQGSEATYESGFVIDKFPISRPNLTFSTLTVSNMSPEDSSIYLCSVAGQSDQPQHFGDGTRLSIL.